This paragraph reports one TCR beta chain. The specificity of this receptor is unknown. Within one base of it there is no much larger clone, and no base qualities were kept. During the collection period, no infections or other immune events were recorded for the healthy donors. Blood repertoires from healthy donors were used as a training cohort for calibrating time-dependent variance in a beta-binomial model of differential abundance of T-cell clones. The training cohort was composed of roughly 10 healthy donors, 3 female and 7 male. On average the donors were approximately 40 years old, and their ages spanned roughly 25 to 70 years. Whole blood from each healthy donor was obtained from a commercial supplier and was collected at three time points two to three weeks apart. For immunosequencing, genomic DNA was extracted from unsorted whole blood. TCRbeta CDR3 regions were profiled with the immunoSEQ Assay using bias-controlled multiplex PCR amplification of genomic DNA. Regarding the original processing steps: The absolute abundance of each unique TCRbeta CDR3 region was quantified after sequences were collapsed and filtered. Differential abundance was tested with two models: a binomial (Fisher-equivalent) model and a beta-binomial model that adds time-dependent variance fitted from healthy donors. Any clone with fewer than 5 combined templates was excluded, and a clone was called differentially abundant if its Benjamini-Hochberg FDR was below 0.01. Beta-binomial variance was modeled as a function of total template count across the two samples using the form v = (b*log(k)+a)^2. The table comes from immuneACCESS by way of TCRdb, which keeps in-frame sequences with V and J called. Part of the clones is missing from these tables; in studies checked, under half for an unresolved V gene and the rest for unknown reasons. The V and J calls and clone size were taken over from that table, and D and trimming were inferred from the DNA. This sample is represented by about 90,000 clones; 85% of them were singletons. The ten most abundant clones make up just under 4.5% of the sample.

This entry belongs to a study of identifying expanded T cells in peripheral blood (dated by TCRdb to the late 2010s). As for the study more broadly: Technical replicates were generated by sequencing separate aliquots of the same genomic DNA pool, with four replicates compared pairwise. Overall study outcomes, separate from this receptor: The authors expected that over much longer intervals, such as months to years, biological variance in healthy repertoires might increase even further. In all healthy donors, the variance in clone template counts between samples taken roughly 14 days apart rose significantly as total template count increased. Across all healthy-donor time intervals, the beta-binomial model significantly lowered both the number of clones called differentially abundant and the false-positive rate. The binomial model flagged approximately 1.2 differentially abundant clones between technical replicates, compared with roughly 15 over about 2 weeks and approximately 18 over roughly 4 weeks.

Measured from the cysteine to the phenylalanine, the CDR3 is 15 residues long. The retained sequence is limited to the CDR3, 45 bases, with the frame set at the first base. CDR1 GTSNPN and CDR2 SVGIG are derived from the germline V gene (reference sequence). The V end loses 0 bases and the J end loses 1 base, and a stretch of 12 bases separates them. The sequence links TRBV30 to TRBJ1-1; no D segment can be confidently identified. The sample was blood. The sequence came from a person aged 18 to 75 in good health. The nucleotide sequence reads as follows: TGTGCCTGGAGTGTAGGGTTGTCAGGGAACACTGAAGCTTTCTTT. Protein translation: CAWSVGLSGNTEAFF.